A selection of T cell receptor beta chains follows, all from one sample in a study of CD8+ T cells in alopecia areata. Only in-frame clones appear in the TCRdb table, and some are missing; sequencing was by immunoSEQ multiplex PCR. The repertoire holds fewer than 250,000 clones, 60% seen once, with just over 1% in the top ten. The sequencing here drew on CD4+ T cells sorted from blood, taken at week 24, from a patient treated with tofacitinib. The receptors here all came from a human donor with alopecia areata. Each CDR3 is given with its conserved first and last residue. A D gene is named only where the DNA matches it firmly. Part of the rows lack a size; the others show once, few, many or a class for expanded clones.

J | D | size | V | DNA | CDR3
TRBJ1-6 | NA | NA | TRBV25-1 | TGTGCCAGCAGTGAATCTCTTATCGACACCAATTCACCCCTCCACTTT | CASSESLIDTNSPLHF
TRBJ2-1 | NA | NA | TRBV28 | TGTGCCAGCAGAACCTCGGGGTTATCGATCCATGAGCAGTTCTTC | CASRTSGLSIHEQFF
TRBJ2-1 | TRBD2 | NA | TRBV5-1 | TGCGCCAGCAACCCGGAGGGGATGCGAGCGGGGGATCGCTACAATGAGCAGTTCTTC | CASNPEGMRAGDRYNEQFF
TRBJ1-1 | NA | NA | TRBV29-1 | TGCAGCGGTCGGGCCAGGGGAGAGGGTGGCACTGAAGCTTTCTTT | CSGRARGEGGTEAFF
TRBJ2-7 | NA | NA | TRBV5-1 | TGCGCCAGCAGCTTGCATCAGGACGCCGAGCAGTACTTC | CASSLHQDAEQYF
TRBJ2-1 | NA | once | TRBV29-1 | TGCAGCGTCCGGGACATTTTAATCCGGAGGCAGTTCTTC | CSVRDILIRRQFF
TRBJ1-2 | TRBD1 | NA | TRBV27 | TGTGCCAGCAGTTTATCGAGTCGAGGACAGGGCGCATCGAACTATGGCTACACCTTC | CASSLSSRGQGASNYGYTF
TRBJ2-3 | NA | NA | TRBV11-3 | TGTGCCAGCAGCCCCAGTCGGCAGAACACAGATACGCAGTATTTT | CASSPSRQNTDTQYF
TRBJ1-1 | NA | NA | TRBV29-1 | TGCAGCGTCGGGCGAGAACTGAACACTGAAGCTTTCTTT | CSVGRELNTEAFF
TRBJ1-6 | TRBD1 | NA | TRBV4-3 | TGCGCCAGCAGCCAAGACGTTGGGACAGGGGTACGCAATTCACCCCTCCACTTT | CASSQDVGTGVRNSPLHF
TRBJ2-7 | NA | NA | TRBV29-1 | TGCAGCGTTGAATCGGCGGGTGACGAGCAGTACTTC | CSVESAGDEQYF
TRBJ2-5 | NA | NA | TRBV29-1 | TGCAGCGTTGTAAAGGGAGAGACCCAGTACTTC | CSVVKGETQYF
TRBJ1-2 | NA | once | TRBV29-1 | TGCAGCGTATCGACCGGGAGGCATGGCTACACCTTC | CSVSTGRHGYTF
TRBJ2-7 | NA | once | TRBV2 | TGTGCCAGCAGTGAAGCGCGGGTAGCCGAGCAGTACTTC | CASSEARVAEQYF
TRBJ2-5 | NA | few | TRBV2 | TGTGCCAGCAGTGACCCCGGGGGAGGCCAAGAGACCCAGTACTTC | CASSDPGGGQETQYF
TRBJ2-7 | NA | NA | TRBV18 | TGTGCCAGCTCACCAGGGCCCTACGAGCAGTACTTC | CASSPGPYEQYF
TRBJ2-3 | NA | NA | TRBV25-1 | TGTGCCAGCAGCAAGAGTTCCACAGATACGCAGTATTTT | CASSKSSTDTQYF